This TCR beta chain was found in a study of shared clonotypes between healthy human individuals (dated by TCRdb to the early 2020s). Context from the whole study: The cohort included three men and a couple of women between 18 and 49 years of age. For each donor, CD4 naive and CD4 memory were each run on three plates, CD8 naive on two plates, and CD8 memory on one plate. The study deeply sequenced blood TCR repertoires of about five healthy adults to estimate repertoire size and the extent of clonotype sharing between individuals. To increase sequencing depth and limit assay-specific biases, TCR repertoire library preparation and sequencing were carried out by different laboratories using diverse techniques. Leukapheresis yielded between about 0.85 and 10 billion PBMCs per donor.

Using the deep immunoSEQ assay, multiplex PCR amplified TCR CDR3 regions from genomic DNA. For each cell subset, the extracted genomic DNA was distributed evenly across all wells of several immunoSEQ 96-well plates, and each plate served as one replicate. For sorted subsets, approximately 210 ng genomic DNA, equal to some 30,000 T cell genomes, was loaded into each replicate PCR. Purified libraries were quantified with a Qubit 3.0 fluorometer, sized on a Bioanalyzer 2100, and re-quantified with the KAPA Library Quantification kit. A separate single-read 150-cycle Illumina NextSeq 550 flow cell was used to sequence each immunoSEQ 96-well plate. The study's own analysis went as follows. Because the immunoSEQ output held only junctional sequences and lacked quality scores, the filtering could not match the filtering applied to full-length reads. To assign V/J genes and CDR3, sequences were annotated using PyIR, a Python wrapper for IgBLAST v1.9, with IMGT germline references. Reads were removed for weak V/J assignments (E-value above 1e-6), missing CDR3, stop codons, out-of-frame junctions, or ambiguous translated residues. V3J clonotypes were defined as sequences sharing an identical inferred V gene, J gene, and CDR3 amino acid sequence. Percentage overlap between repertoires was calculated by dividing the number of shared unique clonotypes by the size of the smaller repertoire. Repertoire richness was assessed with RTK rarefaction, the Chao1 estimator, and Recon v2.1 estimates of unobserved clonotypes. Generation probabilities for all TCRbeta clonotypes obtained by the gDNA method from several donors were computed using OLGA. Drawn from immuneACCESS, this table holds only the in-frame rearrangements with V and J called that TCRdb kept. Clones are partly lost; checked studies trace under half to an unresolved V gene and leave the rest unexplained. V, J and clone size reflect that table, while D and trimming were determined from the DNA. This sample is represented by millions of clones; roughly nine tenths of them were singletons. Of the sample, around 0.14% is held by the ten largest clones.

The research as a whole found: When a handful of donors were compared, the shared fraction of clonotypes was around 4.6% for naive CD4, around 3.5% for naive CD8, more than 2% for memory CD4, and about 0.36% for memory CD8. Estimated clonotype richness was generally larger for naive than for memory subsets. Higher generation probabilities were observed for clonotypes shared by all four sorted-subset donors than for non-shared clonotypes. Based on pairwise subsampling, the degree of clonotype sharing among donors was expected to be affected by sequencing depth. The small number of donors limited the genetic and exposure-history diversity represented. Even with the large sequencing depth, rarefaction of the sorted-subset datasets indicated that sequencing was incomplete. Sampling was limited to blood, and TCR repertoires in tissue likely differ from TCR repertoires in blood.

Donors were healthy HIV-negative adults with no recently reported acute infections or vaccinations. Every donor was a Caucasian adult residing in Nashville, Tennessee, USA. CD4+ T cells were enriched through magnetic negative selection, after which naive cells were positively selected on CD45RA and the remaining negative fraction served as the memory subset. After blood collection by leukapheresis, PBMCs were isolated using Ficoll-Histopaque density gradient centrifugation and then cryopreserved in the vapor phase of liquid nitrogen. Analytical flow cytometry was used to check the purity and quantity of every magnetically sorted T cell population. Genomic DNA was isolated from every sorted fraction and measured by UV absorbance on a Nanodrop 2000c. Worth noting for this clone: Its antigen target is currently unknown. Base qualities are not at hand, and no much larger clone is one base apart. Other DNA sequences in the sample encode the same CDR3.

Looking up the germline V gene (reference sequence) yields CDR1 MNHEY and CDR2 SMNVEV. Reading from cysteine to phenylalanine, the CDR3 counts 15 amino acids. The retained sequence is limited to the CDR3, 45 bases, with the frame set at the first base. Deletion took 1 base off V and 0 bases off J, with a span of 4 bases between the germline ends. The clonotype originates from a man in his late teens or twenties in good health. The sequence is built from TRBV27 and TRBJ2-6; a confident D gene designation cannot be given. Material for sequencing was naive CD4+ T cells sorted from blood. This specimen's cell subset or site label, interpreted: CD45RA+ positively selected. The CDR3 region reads CASSLWGSGANVLTF. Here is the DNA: TGTGCCAGCAGTTTATGGGGCTCTGGGGCCAACGTCCTGACTTTC.